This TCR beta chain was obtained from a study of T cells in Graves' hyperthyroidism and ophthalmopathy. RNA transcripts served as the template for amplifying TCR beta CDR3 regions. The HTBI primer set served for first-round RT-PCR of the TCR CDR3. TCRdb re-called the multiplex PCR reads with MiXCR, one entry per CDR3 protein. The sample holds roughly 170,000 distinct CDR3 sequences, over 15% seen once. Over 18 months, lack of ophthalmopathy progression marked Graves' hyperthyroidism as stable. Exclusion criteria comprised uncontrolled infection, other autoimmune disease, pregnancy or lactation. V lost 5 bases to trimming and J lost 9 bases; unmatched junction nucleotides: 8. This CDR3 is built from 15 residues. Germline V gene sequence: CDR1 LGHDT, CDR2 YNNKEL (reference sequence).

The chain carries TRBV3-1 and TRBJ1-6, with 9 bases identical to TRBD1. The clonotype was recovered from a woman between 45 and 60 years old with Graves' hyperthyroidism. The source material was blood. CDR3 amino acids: CASSARDRAGSPLHF. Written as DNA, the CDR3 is TGTGCCAGCAGCGCACGGGACAGGGCCGGTTCACCCCTCCACTTT. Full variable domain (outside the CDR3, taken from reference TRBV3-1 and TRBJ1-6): DTAVSQTPKYLVTQMGNDKSIKCEQNLGHDTMYWYKQDSKKFLKIMFSYNNKELIINETVPNRFSPKSPDKAHLNLHINSLELGDSAVYFCASSARDRAGSPLHFGNGTRLTVT.